This entry is about one T cell receptor beta chain. Antigen unknown. The data derive from a study of cytotoxic CD8 clonotypes in ibrutinib-treated CLL. On the study more broadly: Partial response was seen in 25 or so patients and complete response in 2; after median around 72 months, around 15 stayed remitted, roughly twelve progressed. Response material was collected after a median approximately 11 months of treatment, range 6 to 36. On average, each sample had roughly 230,000 productive templates and under 95,000 productive rearrangements. Study-wide findings and caveats: Baseline-level clonality went beyond age-matched healthy donors and moved in step with circulating CD8+ T-cell counts.

Clones were sequenced by immunoSEQ multiplex PCR, and TCRdb holds only the in-frame ones, with some missing. Here the sample spans under 300,000 clones, roughly 70% being singletons. V lost 5 bases and J lost 4, with 17 bases in between. Germline V CDR1 and CDR2: KGHSH, LQKENI. The CDR3 is 15 residues long. The sequence came from a human donor with chronic lymphocytic leukemia. Sequencing used PBMCs, obtained after 24 months of ibrutinib treatment. The chain combines TRBV18 with TRBJ1-1; tentative D call: TRBD1 (5 bases). DNA of the CDR3: TGTGCCAGCTCATCCGATAACCAGGGTTTCACTGAAGCTTTCTTT. This encodes CASSSDNQGFTEAFF.